These 32 T cell receptor beta chains originate from one sample sequenced in a study of naive and memory T cell subsets. The study's findings and limits: Possibly reflecting memory cells re-expressing CD45RA, a few larger clonotypes occurred in naive repertoires, especially CD8.

The beta constant-region primer was an equimolar mix of two oligonucleotides covering TRBC1 and TRBC2. The ligated cDNA underwent four PCR rounds using SP2 and nested alpha and beta constant-region primers. Via MiXCR, TCRdb re-called the UMI-ligation and nested PCR reads, giving one row per CDR3 protein. The sample yields 130,000 to 150,000 distinct CDR3 sequences, approximately 24% seen once. Their cognate antigens are unknown. The sequencing sample was made of naive CD4+ T cells from blood. The source of these receptors is a human donor in good health.

V usage is TRBV12-3 or TRBV12-4 and J usage is TRBJ2-1; 10 bases map to TRBD2. This CDR3 is built from 15 residues. Trimming at V came to 3 bases and at J to 6 bases, leaving 5 bases not matched to a gene. CDR3 in DNA: TGTGCCAGCAGTTTCAGCGGGAGGGCCCGCAATGAGCAGTTCTTC. It is translated as CASSFSGRARNEQFF.

V and J are TRBV11-1 and TRBJ2-7; possibly TRBD1 for D (5 bases). CDR3 size: 13 residues. Trimming took 5 bases from V and 5 from J, leaving 13 bases between them. Per germline, CDR1 SGHAT and CDR2 FQDESV (reference sequence). CDR3 sequence: CASSGRTRDEQYF. In nucleotides, the CDR3 is TGTGCCAGCAGCGGCAGGACACGCGACGAGCAGTACTTC.

V and J are TRBV27 and TRBJ2-1, with 12 bases lining up with TRBD2. CDR1 is MNHEY and CDR2 is SMNVEV in the germline V gene (reference sequence). The CDR3 has 16 amino acids. The J segment lost 12 bases and the V segment lost 5 bases, leaving 14 bases of the junction unmatched. Written as DNA, the CDR3 is TGTGCCAGCAGTCATACACTAGCGGGGGGACCTCGGGGGCAGTTCTTC. Residues: CASSHTLAGGPRGQFF.

This chain links TRBV27 with TRBJ2-7, with no clear D. The CDR3 is made up of 14 amino acids. Germline V lookup: CDR1 MNHEY, CDR2 SMNVEV (reference sequence). The germline V and J ends were trimmed by 5 bases and 0 bases, with 11 bases remaining between them. The CDR3: CASSVLRSSYEQYF. In DNA, the CDR3 is TGTGCCAGCAGTGTCCTCAGGAGCTCCTACGAGCAGTACTTC.

In this sample, this clonotype turned up a few times. This chain joins TRBV27 and TRBJ2-6, with unresolved D. The CDR3 runs to 15 residues. Looked up from germline, CDR1 is MNHEY and CDR2 is SMNVEV (reference sequence). V lost 5 bases and J lost 5, with 13 bases in between. This CDR3 reads CASSQSAPRANVLTF. The CDR3 DNA sequence: TGTGCCAGCAGTCAATCGGCCCCTCGGGCCAACGTCCTGACTTTC.

This clonotype has a handful of counts. The J gene is TRBJ2-1, the V gene TRBV27; 9 nucleotides agree with TRBD2. Germline values: CDR1 MNHEY, CDR2 SMNVEV (reference sequence). This CDR3 is 16 amino acids long. Trimming at V came to 4 bases and at J to 1 base, leaving 5 bases not matched to a gene. The CDR3 region is CASSSVAGASYNEQFF. The DNA for the CDR3 is TGTGCCAGCAGTTCTGTAGCGGGAGCATCCTACAATGAGCAGTTCTTC.

This clonotype has at least ten counts. The DNA for the CDR3 is TGTGCCAGCTCCCTTTCCCCAGGGGCAGGAACTGAAGCTTTCTTT. This codes for CASSLSPGAGTEAFF. The chain joins TRBV12-3 or TRBV12-4 to TRBJ1-1; the D gene is possibly TRBD1 (6 bases). With 8 bases removed from V and 5 bases from J, the gap between germline ends came to 21 bases. This CDR3 is 15 amino acids long.

Many counts were recorded for this clonotype. The chain recombines TRBV29-1 with TRBJ2-1; D possibly corresponds to TRBD2 (6 bases). V shed 5 bases and J shed 7 bases, with 15 bases lying between them. CDR1 and CDR2 (germline): SQVTM, ANQGSEA. The CDR3 loop spans 13 amino acids. The CDR3 DNA is TGCAGCGTTAGTTCAGCAGGGAGGAATGAGCAGTTCTTC. This codes for CSVSSAGRNEQFF.

This clonotype was counted a few times. The V and J genes are TRBV29-1 and TRBJ2-1; TRBD1 matches at 8 bases. Germline lookup yields CDR1 SQVTM and CDR2 ANQGSEA. The CDR3 totals 17 residues. V gave up 4 bases and J gave up 2 bases; unmatched junction bases: 13. Here the CDR3 reads CSVVGRGRVGTYNEQFF. CDR3 coding DNA: TGCAGCGTTGTCGGCAGGGGGCGGGTAGGTACCTACAATGAGCAGTTCTTC.

This clonotype turned up a few times. The chain carries TRBV20-1 and TRBJ2-3; D call uncertain. From germline, CDR1 is DFQATT and CDR2 SNEGSKA (reference sequence). Trimming shortened V by 5 bases and J by 0 bases, and 9 bases separated the two germline ends. The CDR3 has 13 residues. CDR3 coding DNA: TGCAGTGCTCCCAGACTTAGCACAGATACGCAGTATTTT. It yields the protein CSAPRLSTDTQYF.

CDR3 amino acids: CASSDTYNEQFF. The CDR3 nucleotides are TGTGCCAGCAGCGATACCTACAATGAGCAGTTCTTC. This rearrangement joins TRBV12-3 or TRBV12-4 to TRBJ2-1; no clear D. V gave up 6 bases and J gave up 2 bases, with 5 bases separating them. The CDR3 runs 12 residues.

This clonotype is a singleton in its sample. The chain recombines TRBV7-8 with TRBJ2-1; D assignment may be TRBD1 or TRBD2 (5 bases each). CDR1 and CDR2 from the germline V gene are SGHVS and FQNEAQ. The CDR3 is made up of 12 amino acids. V was cut by 8 bases and J by 8 bases, with 13 bases left in between. The chain's CDR3 is CASSSGGDEQFF. Here the CDR3 DNA reads TGTGCCAGCTCATCTGGGGGTGATGAGCAGTTCTTC.

This clonotype turned up a few times. This chain joins TRBV20-1 and TRBJ2-3; TRBD2 might be the D (5 bases). The length of the CDR3 is 13 residues. The V gene lost 1 base and the J gene lost 4 bases, with 9 bases spanning the gap. Germline V gives CDR1 DFQATT, CDR2 SNEGSKA (reference sequence). CDR3 coding DNA: TGCAGTGCTAGAGGGGGAGTAGCAGATACGCAGTATTTT. This gives the protein CSARGGVADTQYF.

There are a few counts of this clonotype. The chain carries TRBV9 and TRBJ1-1; TRBD1 aligns across 7 bases. Germline V gene sequence: CDR1 SGDLS, CDR2 YYNGEE. Unmatched junction bases numbered 6, after V lost 10 bases and J lost 0 bases. There are 13 residues in the CDR3. The CDR3 region has the DNA TGTGCCTCCAGGGACAGTCTGAACACTGAAGCTTTCTTT. Translated: CASRDSLNTEAFF.

This clonotype was recorded only once. The genes are TRBV6-5 and TRBJ1-6; 7 nucleotides line up with TRBD1. The CDR3 is 14 residues long. Germline assignment: CDR1 MNHEY and CDR2 SVGAGI. Trimming at V came to 5 bases and at J to 10 bases, leaving 8 bases not matched to a gene. The CDR3 DNA is TGTGCCAGCAGTCTACGGGGGACAGAATCACCCCTCCACTTT. Encoded protein: CASSLRGTESPLHF.

This clonotype was observed a handful of times. This chain connects TRBV20-1 to TRBJ2-7; the match to TRBD2 covers 7 bases. The CDR3 length is 13 residues. Germline V gene lookup returns CDR1 DFQATT and CDR2 SNEGSKA (reference sequence). V gave up 6 bases and J gave up 2 bases; unmatched junction bases: 7. The CDR3 protein is CSALAEITYEQYF. CDR3 DNA sequence: TGCAGTGCCCTAGCGGAAATCACCTACGAGCAGTACTTC.

The rearrangement links TRBV19 to TRBJ2-1; the D gene is possibly TRBD1 (5 bases). CDR3 size: 14 residues. V lost 3 bases and J lost 10, with 16 bases in between. Germline loops: CDR1 LNHDA, CDR2 SQIVND (reference sequence). CDR3 amino acids: CASSIPPYQGEQFF. CDR3 DNA: TGTGCCAGTAGTATCCCCCCGTATCAGGGCGAGCAGTTCTTC.

This clonotype was counted a few times. The V call is TRBV20-1, the J call TRBJ2-5, with D maybe TRBD1 (6 bases). Trimming removed 3 bases at V and 2 bases at J, with 7 bases between. The CDR3 is 12 amino acids. The V gene's germline CDR1 is DFQATT and CDR2 SNEGSKA (reference sequence). The DNA for the CDR3 is TGCAGTGCTAGGGGACATCAAGAGACCCAGTACTTC. It encodes CSARGHQETQYF.

The chain carries TRBV28 and TRBJ2-3; no clear D gene. In germline, CDR1 is MDHEN, CDR2 SYDVKM. The CDR3 runs 15 residues. V was clipped by 0 bases and J by 4 bases, with 11 bases between them. The CDR3 protein is CASSLWARGADTQYF. CDR3 nucleotides: TGTGCCAGCAGTTTATGGGCCCGAGGCGCAGATACGCAGTATTTT.

This chain uses TRBV28 with TRBJ1-2, with 7 bases matching TRBD1. The germline V gene has CDR1 MDHEN and CDR2 SYDVKM. There are 15 residues in the CDR3. V trimming: 5 bases; J trimming: 2 bases; junction bases outside the gene matches: 8. DNA of the CDR3: TGTGCCAGCAGTCCCCCGGGACAGTTAAACTATGGCTACACCTTC. Its translation is CASSPPGQLNYGYTF.

Details on this clonotype: It may be a read error: a sequence one base away is much more abundant. The CDR3 ends on some other residue instead of the conserved phenylalanine or tryptophan, so this is likely a read error. The J gene is TRBJ2-1, the V gene TRBV23-1; maybe TRBD1 (6 bases). TRBV23-1 is labeled an ORF, and its function is uncertain. The CDR3 consists of 15 residues. Trimming left V 2 bases short and J 1 base short, with 9 bases between. This CDR3 is CASSQRQESYNEQFL. The CDR3, as DNA: TGCGCCAGCAGTCAAAGACAGGAGTCCTACAATGAGCAGTTCCTC.

This clonotype was detected many times. This chain links TRBV20-1 with TRBJ2-7; D gene uncertain. This CDR3 has 10 amino acids. CDR1 DFQATT and CDR2 SNEGSKA come from the germline V gene (reference sequence). V was clipped by 5 bases and J by 5 bases, with 7 bases between them. The CDR3 sequence is CSARQHEQYF. CDR3 nucleotides: TGCAGTGCTCGGCAGCACGAGCAGTACTTC.

This clonotype was observed many times. The rearrangement joins TRBV20-1 to TRBJ1-4, with D unclear. Per germline, CDR1 DFQATT and CDR2 SNEGSKA (reference sequence). CDR3 length: 15 residues. V was shortened by 1 base and J by 7 bases, with 16 bases between the two germline ends. The CDR3 loop is CSARAEPRRSEKLFF. As DNA, the CDR3 is TGCAGTGCTAGAGCCGAGCCGCGACGGAGTGAAAAACTGTTTTTT.

V gene TRBV29-1 combines with J gene TRBJ2-5; 8 bases map to TRBD2. This CDR3 comprises 13 residues. Per germline, CDR1 SQVTM and CDR2 ANQGSEA. V lost 1 base and J lost 11; bases outside the gene matches: 9. This chain's CDR3 is CSVEGRTSSAQYF. CDR3 DNA sequence: TGCAGCGTTGAAGGGCGGACTAGCAGCGCTCAGTACTTC.

A few counts support this clonotype. The chain carries TRBV12-3 or TRBV12-4 and TRBJ2-7; 10 nucleotides align to TRBD2. V gave up 1 base and J gave up 1 base; unmatched junction bases: 7. CDR3 length: 17 residues. The chain's CDR3 is CASSLDLSGLASYEQYF. CDR3 coding DNA: TGTGCCAGCAGTTTAGATCTTTCGGGACTAGCGTCCTACGAGCAGTACTTC.

Comment on this clonotype: One junction end disagrees with the germline gene, perhaps due to a read error. The rearrangement uses TRBV2 and TRBJ1-5, with a possible D match to TRBD1 (6 bases). CDR1 SNHLY and CDR2 FYNNEI come from the germline V gene. The length of the CDR3 is 13 residues. The DNA of the CDR3 is TGTGCCAGCAGTGAAACCAGGGCAGGGGCATTGTATTTT. Protein product: CASSETRAGALYF.

This clonotype was detected ten times or more. The gene calls are TRBV29-1 and TRBJ2-7, with D possibly being TRBD2 (6 bases). Germline V gene data show CDR1 as SQVTM and CDR2 as ANQGSEA. Trimming left V 8 bases short and J 6 bases short, with 14 bases between. This CDR3 region has 11 residues. The CDR3 DNA follows: TGCAGCTCCCGGCGGGGTTCCGAGCAGTACTTC. Translating it yields CSSRRGSEQYF.

This clonotype was counted many times. The V call is TRBV29-1, the J call TRBJ2-2; D call uncertain. The CDR3 is 13 residues long. The germline gives CDR1 SQVTM, CDR2 ANQGSEA. V lost 4 bases and J 4 bases, leaving 10 bases between the germline ends. CDR3 coding DNA: TGCAGCGTTGCTAGAGCATTCACCGGGGAGCTGTTTTTT. This codes for CSVARAFTGELFF.

This clonotype was picked up a small number of times. V usage is TRBV4-3 and J usage is TRBJ2-7, with 10 positions matching TRBD2. The germline gives CDR1 LGHNA, CDR2 YSLEER. This CDR3 has 16 residues. V lost 0 bases to trimming and J lost 4 bases; unmatched junction nucleotides: 6. In DNA form, the CDR3 reads TGCGCCAGCAGCCAAGAAGCGGGAGGGAGAGGGTACGAGCAGTACTTC. This encodes CASSQEAGGRGYEQYF.

J is TRBJ1-2 and V is TRBV28, with unresolved D. From germline, CDR1 is MDHEN and CDR2 SYDVKM. The CDR3 covers 13 residues. V was cut by 2 bases and J by 6 bases, with 10 bases left in between. The CDR3, as DNA: TGTGCCAGCAGTTTAGTGGGCGTTGATGGCTACACCTTC. Encoded protein: CASSLVGVDGYTF.

In this sample, this clonotype turned up many times. The chain has TRBV25-1 and TRBJ2-4; 7 positions agree with TRBD2. The CDR3 is 19 amino acids. Germline V lookup: CDR1 MGHDK, CDR2 SYGVNS. Germline trimming cut 0 bases from V and 0 bases from J; bases unmatched to any gene: 11. CDR3 in amino acids: CASSEYRPGGAVAKNIQYF. DNA for the CDR3: TGTGCCAGCAGTGAATATAGACCGGGGGGAGCTGTAGCCAAAAACATTCAGTACTTC.

This clonotype appeared many times. The chain employs TRBV4-1 and TRBJ2-7, with 8 nucleotides matching TRBD2. The CDR3 totals 15 residues. Germline trimming cut 1 base from V and 3 bases from J; bases unmatched to any gene: 5. Per the germline V gene, CDR1 is MGHRA and CDR2 is YSYEKL. The CDR3, as DNA: TGCGCCAGCAGCCAAGCCGGGGGGGGATACTACGAGCAGTACTTC. Its protein is CASSQAGGGYYEQYF.